This T cell receptor (beta chain) was recovered during a study of blood T cell repertoires in COVID-19. On the study more broadly: The samples span acute and convalescent COVID-19 from the United States, Italy and Spain. PBMCs, B-cell-depleted T cells, or T cells were the source of the cDNA or gDNA that made up the material.

Germline CDR1 is SGHAT and CDR2 is FQNNGV. Trimming pared 6 bases from V and 8 bases from J, leaving 8 bases between. This CDR3 comprises 11 residues. In the original processing: Reference gene primer amplification gave nucleated cell count estimates. Clones were read by immunoSEQ multiplex PCR, and TCRdb kept only the in-frame ones, dropping some. That table furnishes V, J and clone size, whereas the DNA furnished D and trimming. The sample lists about 90,000 clones, 80% occurring once. The TCR sequence derives from a woman aged 70-85 years with acute or convalescent COVID-19. The sample taken for sequencing was peripheral blood. J is TRBJ2-1 and V is TRBV11-2; D unresolved. CDR3 protein: CASSLVYEQFF. The CDR3 DNA reads TGTGCCAGCAGTCTCGTTTATGAGCAGTTCTTC.